This TCR beta chain was identified during a study of shared clonotypes between healthy human individuals. Overall study findings and caveats: Non-shared clonotypes had lower generation probabilities than those shared by all four donors. Between a handful of donors, naive CD4 clonotypes were shared at a level of approximately 5%.

TCRdb's copy holds only in-frame clones and misses some; the assay was immunoSEQ multiplex PCR. The repertoire includes approximately 2.3 million clones, approximately 95% of them detected once, and around 0.4% sits in the top ten. With respect to this clone: Antigen: not known.

The CDR3 runs to 15 residues. V lost 5 bases, J lost 2 bases, and 15 bases lay in between. From germline, CDR1 is ENHRY and CDR2 SYGVKD. Material: naive CD4+ T cells from PBMCs. Noted subset: CD45RA+ positively selected. The receptor's source is a man aged 18-30 years in good health. Some clones in this sample may be carry-over from other donors' samples. The V call is TRBV10-3, the J call TRBJ1-1, with TRBD1 as a possible D gene (5 bases). For the CDR3, the DNA is TGTGCCATCAGTTCCCTAGTGCAGGGTAACACTGAAGCTTTCTTT. Translating gives CAISSLVQGNTEAFF.